Following are 28 T cell receptor beta chains from one sample sequenced in a study of T cells after yellow fever vaccination. In TCRdb, the 5' RACE reads were re-called with MiXCR into one record per CDR3 protein. The sample lists 400,000 or so distinct CDR3 sequences; under 20% were seen once. Specimen: PBMCs, collected before the yellow fever booster vaccination. These TCRs come from a man between 18 and 35 years old who received the YFV17D yellow fever vaccine.

V is TRBV7-3 and J is TRBJ2-3; D ambiguous. Per germline, CDR1 SGHTA and CDR2 FQGTGA. The V and J ends lost 6 bases and 4 bases respectively, with 8 bases between them. The length of the CDR3 is 12 residues. Written as DNA, the CDR3 is TGTGCCAGCAGGATAGCAGCAGATACGCAGTATTTT. This gives the protein CASRIAADTQYF.

This sequence joins TRBV29-1 and TRBJ2-5; TRBD2 matches 9 bases. Trimming took 0 bases from V and 5 from J; bases not matched to a gene: 10. This CDR3 comprises 16 residues. Germline V CDR1 and CDR2: SQVTM, ANQGSEA. In nucleotides, the CDR3 is TGCAGCGTTGAAGATCCGGCTAGCGGGGCGCTGGAGACCCAGTACTTC. It specifies CSVEDPASGALETQYF.

This chain links TRBV18 with TRBJ2-7, with 9 bases fitting TRBD2. This CDR3 is built from 15 residues. From germline, CDR1 is KGHSH and CDR2 LQKENI. V was clipped by 3 bases and J by 0 bases; unmatched bases: 3. The CDR3 region is CASSPIAGASYEQYF. CDR3 nucleotide sequence: TGTGCCAGCTCACCTATAGCGGGGGCCTCCTACGAGCAGTACTTC.

This clonotype has only a few counts. The chain is built from TRBV6-2 or TRBV6-3 and TRBJ2-7, with D maybe TRBD1 (6 bases). In germline, CDR1 is MNHEY, CDR2 SVGEGT. The CDR3 is made up of 14 amino acids. V was trimmed by 5 bases and J by 9 bases, leaving 20 bases between them. CDR3 in DNA: TGTGCCAGCAGTCGACCAGGACAGACGTATGCGCAGTACGTC. As protein: CASSRPGQTYAQYV.

This clonotype has only a few counts. This chain links TRBV7-8 with TRBJ1-6; D is possibly TRBD1 (6 bases). The CDR3 extends over 16 amino acids. The germline V gene encodes CDR1 SGHVS and CDR2 FQNEAQ. The ends were cut back, 2 bases at V and 8 bases at J, with 16 bases in the middle. CDR3 loop: CASSLLKQGIDSPLHF. The CDR3 DNA sequence: TGTGCCAGCAGCTTATTGAAGCAGGGGATTGATTCACCCCTCCACTTT.

This clonotype came up a few times. The rearrangement links TRBV9 to TRBJ1-2; D is ambiguous. CDR1 is SGDLS, CDR2 YYNGEE, per germline. The CDR3 is 13 amino acids. The V end lost 0 bases, the J end lost 3 bases, and 6 bases lay between the germline ends. The CDR3 bases are TGTGCCAGCAGCGTAGATCACTACTATGGCTACACCTTC. This translates into CASSVDHYYGYTF. The full variable domain, in which reference TRBV9 and TRBJ1-2 provide the parts outside the CDR3, is DSGVTQTPKHLITATGQRVTLRCSPRSGDLSVYWYQQSLDQGLQFLIQYYNGEERAKGNILERFSAQQFPDLHSELNLSSLELGDSALYFCASSVDHYYGYTFGSGTRLTVV.

This clonotype showed up just a few times. The V call is TRBV20-1, the J call TRBJ1-6; perhaps TRBD1 as D (5 bases). The CDR3 spans 14 residues. V was trimmed by 2 bases and J by 6 bases, leaving 11 bases between them. CDR1 and CDR2 from the germline V gene are DFQATT and SNEGSKA (reference sequence). CDR3: CSARIQGTNSPLHF. The CDR3 nucleotides are TGCAGTGCTAGAATCCAGGGAACTAATTCACCCCTCCACTTT.

The chain links TRBV7-9 to TRBJ2-7, with 9 bases fitting TRBD2. In germline, CDR1 is SEHNR, CDR2 FQNEAQ (reference sequence). This CDR3 region has 15 residues. V lost 6 bases and J lost 7; bases outside the gene matches: 13. The CDR3 is CASSLARGGSQEQYV. The CDR3 nucleotides read TGTGCCAGCAGTCTCGCGCGGGGGGGCTCGCAAGAGCAGTACGTC.

In this sample, this clonotype turned up a few times. This rearrangement joins TRBV6-6 to TRBJ2-7; the match to TRBD2 covers 14 bases. Germline V gene sequence: CDR1 MNHNY, CDR2 SVGAGI (reference sequence). This CDR3 contains 17 residues. The ends lost 0 bases at V and 0 bases at J; junction bases unmatched: 1. For the CDR3, the DNA is TGTGCCAGCAGTTACTCCGGACTAGCGGGGGGCTCCTACGAGCAGTACGTC. Translated: CASSYSGLAGGSYEQYV.

V gene TRBV4-1 combines with J gene TRBJ2-3, with D maybe TRBD2 (6 bases). Per germline, CDR1 MGHRA and CDR2 YSYEKL. This CDR3 is built from 17 residues. V was clipped by 4 bases and J by 4 bases, with 21 bases between them. CDR3 coding DNA: TGCGCCAGCAGCCTGCACCGGAGGGGCTGGGATGCAGATACGCAGTATTTT. It translates to CASSLHRRGWDADTQYF.

The chain uses TRBV5-1 and TRBJ1-4, with D uncertain. Germline V CDR1 and CDR2: SGHRS, YFSETQ. This CDR3 has 14 residues. Between the trimmed V and J ends, which lost 3 bases and 5 bases, there was a span of 11 bases. CDR3 coding DNA: TGCGCCAGCAGCTCCTTCGGGTCCAATGAAAAACTGTTTTTT. This translates into CASSSFGSNEKLFF.

V gene TRBV6-5 combines with J gene TRBJ1-1; D gene unclear. This CDR3 region has 15 residues. V lost 0 bases to trimming and J lost 3 bases, with 11 bases between them. The V gene's germline CDR1 is MNHEY and CDR2 SVGAGI. The CDR3 DNA reads as TGTGCCAGCAGTTACTCCCGTGACCCTGACACTGAAGCTTTCTTT. It encodes CASSYSRDPDTEAFF.

This clonotype was seen more than once but under ten times. The chain uses TRBV7-2 and TRBJ2-1; D is uncertain. The CDR3 consists of 13 residues. Germline V gene sequence: CDR1 SGHTA, CDR2 FQGNSA. V was trimmed by 1 base and J by 10 bases, leaving 11 bases between them. As DNA, the CDR3 is TGTGCCAGCAGCTTAGATTCATTCAGAGAGCAGTTCTTC. Residues: CASSLDSFREQFF.

V gene TRBV7-9 combines with J gene TRBJ2-3; D perhaps matches TRBD1 (5 bases). The CDR3 has 15 residues. V lost 5 bases, J lost 0 bases, and 12 bases lay in between. In germline, CDR1 is SEHNR, CDR2 FQNEAQ (reference sequence). The CDR3 DNA reads TGTGCCAGCAGCCCAGCACAGGTTAGCACAGATACGCAGTATTTT. It encodes CASSPAQVSTDTQYF.

This chain uses TRBV4-1 with TRBJ2-3; 7 positions agree with TRBD2. This CDR3 region has 15 residues. Germline values: CDR1 MGHRA, CDR2 YSYEKL. V lost 5 bases, J lost 2 bases, and 7 bases stayed unmatched. The CDR3 loop reads CASSSAGMNTDTQYF. The CDR3 nucleotides read TGCGCCAGCAGCTCAGCGGGAATGAACACAGATACGCAGTATTTT.

V and J are TRBV7-2 and TRBJ2-1; 8 bases are a match to TRBD1. Germline trimming cut 8 bases from V and 7 bases from J; bases unmatched to any gene: 13. Germline V gene data show CDR1 as SGHTA and CDR2 as FQGNSA. The length of the CDR3 is 15 residues. The CDR3 sequence is CASRRSGQGLNEQFF. DNA of the CDR3: TGTGCCAGCCGACGTAGCGGACAGGGCTTAAATGAGCAGTTCTTC.

This clonotype was detected only a few times. The rearrangement links TRBV24-1 to TRBJ2-1, with D possibly matching TRBD1 (6 bases). Trimming pared 7 bases from V and 8 bases from J, leaving 8 bases between. CDR3 length: 11 amino acids. Germline V lookup: CDR1 KGHDR, CDR2 SFDVKD. This chain's CDR3 is CATSRGYEQFF. The DNA for the CDR3 is TGTGCCACCAGCAGGGGATATGAGCAGTTCTTC.

This clonotype showed up just a few times. The junction shows a germline mismatch at one end, possibly a read error. The rearrangement joins TRBV19 to TRBJ2-2; 7 positions agree with TRBD1. The CDR3 has 14 amino acids. Germline values: CDR1 LNHDA, CDR2 SQIVND (reference sequence). CDR3 nucleotide sequence: TGTGCCAGTAGCATAGGGGGCGCGGGCGGGGAGCTGTTTTTT. As protein: CASSIGGAGGELFF.

This clonotype was counted between two and nine times. The chain links TRBV5-1 to TRBJ2-7; tentatively, D is TRBD2 (6 bases). CDR3 length equals 14 residues. Trimming pared 7 bases from V and 0 bases from J, leaving 14 bases between. The germline gives CDR1 SGHRS, CDR2 YFSETQ. For the CDR3, the DNA is TGCGCCAGCCGGACGGGGGATAGCTCCTACGAGCAGTACGTC. Translation gives CASRTGDSSYEQYV.

The V and J genes are TRBV5-1 and TRBJ2-3; weak D call: TRBD2 (5 bases). CDR1 is SGHRS and CDR2 is YFSETQ in the germline V gene. V was trimmed by 3 bases and J by 0 bases, leaving 14 bases between them. This CDR3 is 16 amino acids long. The CDR3: CASSSFSVSSTDTQYF. CDR3 DNA sequence: TGCGCCAGCAGCTCGTTTAGCGTCTCTAGCACAGATACGCAGTATTTT.

This clonotype has more than one count but fewer than ten. This CDR3 is CASSFGTGANTEAFF. The CDR3 DNA is TGCGCCAGCAGCTTCGGCACAGGGGCGAACACTGAAGCTTTCTTT. The gene calls are TRBV5-1 and TRBJ1-1; 7 bases fit TRBD1. Germline V CDR1 and CDR2: SGHRS, YFSETQ. CDR3 size: 15 residues. The V gene end was trimmed by 2 bases and the J gene end by 1 base; junction bases not matched to a gene: 5.

This clonotype was counted once. V gene TRBV19 combines with J gene TRBJ2-5, with D maybe TRBD2 (6 bases). The germline gives CDR1 LNHDA, CDR2 SQIVND (reference sequence). V dropped 3 bases and J dropped 4 bases, with 15 bases sitting between them. The CDR3 totals 15 residues. DNA for the CDR3: TGTGCCAGTAGTATGGCCGAGACTAGAAGAGAGACCCAGTACTTC. It codes for CASSMAETRRETQYF.

In the case of this clonotype: Its ends do not fully match the called genes, so a read error is possible. The V and J genes are TRBV20-1 and TRBJ2-3, with D tentatively TRBD2 (6 bases). CDR3 length: 14 amino acids. The germline V gene has CDR1 DFQATT and CDR2 SNEGSKA (reference sequence). CDR3 region: CSARDRGNTGTQYF. CDR3 coding DNA: TGCAGTGCTAGAGATCGGGGGAACACAGGTACGCAGTATTTT.

This chain connects TRBV15 to TRBJ1-6; D ambiguous. This CDR3 spans 16 amino acids. Trimming cost V 0 bases and J 10 bases, with 16 bases left between them. Germline lookup yields CDR1 LNHNV and CDR2 YYDKDF (reference sequence). The CDR3 here is CATSRDSRQALSPLHF. The CDR3 DNA is TGTGCCACCAGCAGAGATAGCAGGCAGGCTTTGTCACCCCTCCACTTT.

This clonotype was recorded many times. The chain joins TRBV7-2 to TRBJ2-1, with D possibly matching TRBD2 (6 bases). CDR1 is SGHTA and CDR2 is FQGNSA in the germline V gene. The V and J ends lost 2 bases and 0 bases respectively, with 11 bases between them. CDR3 size: 16 residues. The CDR3 region has the DNA TGTGCCAGCAGCTTAACGTGGAGGGGCTCCTACAATGAGCAGTTCTTC. Protein: CASSLTWRGSYNEQFF.

With regard to this clonotype: This could be a read error, since a much larger clone is one nucleotide away. The chain combines TRBV7-6 with TRBJ2-1; TRBD1 matches at 7 bases. In germline, CDR1 is SGHVS, CDR2 FNYEAQ. The CDR3 has 15 amino acids. V lost 4 bases to trimming and J lost 0 bases; unmatched junction nucleotides: 3. This CDR3 reads CASSSQGVSYNEQFF. In DNA, the CDR3 is TGTGCCAGCAGCTCCCAGGGGGTCTCCTACAATGAGCAGTTCTTC.

This clonotype was observed a few times. The chain links TRBV7-9 to TRBJ1-5; unclear D gene. CDR3 size: 17 residues. In germline, CDR1 is SEHNR, CDR2 FQNEAQ (reference sequence). The ends were cut back, 1 base at V and 6 bases at J, with 19 bases in the middle. The CDR3 nucleotides are TGTGCCAGCAGCTTAGTCATGGGTTTATCGGTCGTTCAGCCCCAGCATTTT. This gives the protein CASSLVMGLSVVQPQHF.

The chain is built from TRBV5-1 and TRBJ1-1; 7 bases are a match to TRBD1. This CDR3 region has 16 residues. J gave up 0 bases and V 3 bases, and 8 bases lay outside the gene matches. Germline CDR1 SGHRS, CDR2 YFSETQ. CDR3 residues: CASSSNRQGLNTEAFF. The CDR3 DNA reads as TGCGCCAGCAGCTCCAACAGACAGGGTCTGAACACTGAAGCTTTCTTT. The full variable domain, with the rest looked up from reference TRBV5-1 and TRBJ1-1, is KAGVTQTPRYLIKTRGQQVTLSCSPISGHRSVSWYQQTPGQGLQFLFEYFSETQRNKGNFPGRFSGRQFSNSRSEMNVSTLELGDSALYLCASSSNRQGLNTEAFFGQGTRLTVV.